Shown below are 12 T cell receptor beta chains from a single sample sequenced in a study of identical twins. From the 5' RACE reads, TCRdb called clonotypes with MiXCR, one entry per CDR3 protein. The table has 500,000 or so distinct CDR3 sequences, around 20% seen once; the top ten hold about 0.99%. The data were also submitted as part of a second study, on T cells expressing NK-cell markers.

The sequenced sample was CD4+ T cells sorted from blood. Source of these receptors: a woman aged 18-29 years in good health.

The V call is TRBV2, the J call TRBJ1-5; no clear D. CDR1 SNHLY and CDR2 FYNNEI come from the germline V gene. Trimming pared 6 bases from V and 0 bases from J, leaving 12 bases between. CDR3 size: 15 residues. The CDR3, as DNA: TGTGCCAGCAGCCAGGACGGGAATAGCAATCAGCCCCAGCATTTT. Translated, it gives CASSQDGNSNQPQHF.

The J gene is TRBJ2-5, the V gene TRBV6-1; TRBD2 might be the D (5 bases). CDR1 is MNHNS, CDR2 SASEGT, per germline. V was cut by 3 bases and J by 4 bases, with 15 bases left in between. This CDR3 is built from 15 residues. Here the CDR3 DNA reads TGTGCCAGCAGTGAGGTTTGGGGAGAAGGAGAGACCCAGTACTTC. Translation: CASSEVWGEGETQYF.

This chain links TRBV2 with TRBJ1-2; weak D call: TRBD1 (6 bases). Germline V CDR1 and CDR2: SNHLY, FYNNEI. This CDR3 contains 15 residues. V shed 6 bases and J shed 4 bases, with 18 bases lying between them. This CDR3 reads CASRAGGSEVYGYTF. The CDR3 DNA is TGTGCCAGCAGGGCCGGGGGCAGCGAAGTCTATGGCTACACCTTC.

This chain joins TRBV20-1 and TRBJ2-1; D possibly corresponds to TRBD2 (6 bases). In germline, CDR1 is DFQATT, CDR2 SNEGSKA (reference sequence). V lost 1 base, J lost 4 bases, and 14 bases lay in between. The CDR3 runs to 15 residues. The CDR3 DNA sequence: TGCAGTGCTAGAGGGCGGGCCGGGGGTTACAATGAGCAGTTCTTC. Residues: CSARGRAGGYNEQFF.

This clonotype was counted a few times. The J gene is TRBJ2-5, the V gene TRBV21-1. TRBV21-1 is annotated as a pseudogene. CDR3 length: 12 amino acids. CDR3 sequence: CASSKGEETQYF. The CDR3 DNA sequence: TGTGCCAGCAGCAAAGGGGAAGAGACCCAGTACTTC.

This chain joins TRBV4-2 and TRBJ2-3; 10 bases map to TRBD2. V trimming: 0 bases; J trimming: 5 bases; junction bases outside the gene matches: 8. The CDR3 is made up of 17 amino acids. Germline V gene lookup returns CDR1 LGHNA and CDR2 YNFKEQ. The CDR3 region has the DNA TGTGCCAGCAGCCAAGATGCTAGCGGGAGAATTAAAGATACGCAGTATTTT. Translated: CASSQDASGRIKDTQYF.

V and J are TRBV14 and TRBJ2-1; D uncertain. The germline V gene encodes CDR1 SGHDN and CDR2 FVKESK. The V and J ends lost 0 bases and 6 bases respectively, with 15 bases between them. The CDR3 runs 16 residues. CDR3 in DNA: TGTGCCAGCAGCCAAGATGGGTCATTCGGGCGCAATGAGCAGTTCTTC. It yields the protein CASSQDGSFGRNEQFF.

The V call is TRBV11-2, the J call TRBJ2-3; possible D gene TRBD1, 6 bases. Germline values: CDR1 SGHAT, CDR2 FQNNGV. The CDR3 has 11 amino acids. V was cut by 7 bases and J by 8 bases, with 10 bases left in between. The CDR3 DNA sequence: TGTGCCAGCACCCAGGGGAGTACGCAGTATTTT. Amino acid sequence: CASTQGSTQYF.

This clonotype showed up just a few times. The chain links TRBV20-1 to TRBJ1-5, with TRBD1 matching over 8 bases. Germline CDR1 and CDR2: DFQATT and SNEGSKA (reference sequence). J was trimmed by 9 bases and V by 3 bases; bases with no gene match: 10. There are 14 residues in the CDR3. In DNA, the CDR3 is TGCAGTGCTAGGGCTAACAGGGGGGGAGGGCCCCAGCATTTT. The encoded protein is CSARANRGGGPQHF.

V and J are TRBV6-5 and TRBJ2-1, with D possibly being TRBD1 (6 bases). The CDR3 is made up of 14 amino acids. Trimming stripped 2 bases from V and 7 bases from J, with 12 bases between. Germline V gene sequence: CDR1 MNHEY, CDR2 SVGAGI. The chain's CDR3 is CASSYTTGYNEQFF. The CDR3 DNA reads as TGTGCCAGCAGTTACACCACAGGGTATAATGAGCAGTTCTTC.

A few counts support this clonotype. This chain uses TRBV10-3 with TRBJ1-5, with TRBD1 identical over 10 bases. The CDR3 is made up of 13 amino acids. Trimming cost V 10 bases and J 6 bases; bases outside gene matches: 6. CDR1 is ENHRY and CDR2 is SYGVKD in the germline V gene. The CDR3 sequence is CATGQGVGQPQHF. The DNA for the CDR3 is TGTGCCACCGGACAGGGGGTAGGTCAGCCCCAGCATTTT.

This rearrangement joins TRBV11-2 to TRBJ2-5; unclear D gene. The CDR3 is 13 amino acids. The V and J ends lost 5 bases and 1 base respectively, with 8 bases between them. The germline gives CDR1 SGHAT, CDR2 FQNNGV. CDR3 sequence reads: CASSRSTQETQYF. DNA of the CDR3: TGTGCCAGCAGCCGGTCAACCCAAGAGACCCAGTACTTC.